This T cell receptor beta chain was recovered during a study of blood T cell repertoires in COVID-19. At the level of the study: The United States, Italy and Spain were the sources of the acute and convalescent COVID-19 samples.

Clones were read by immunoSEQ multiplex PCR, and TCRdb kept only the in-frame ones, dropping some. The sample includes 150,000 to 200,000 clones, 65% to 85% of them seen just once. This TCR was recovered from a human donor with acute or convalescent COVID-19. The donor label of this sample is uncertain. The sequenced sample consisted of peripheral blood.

This CDR3 is CASQSSSYNSPLHF. The DNA for the CDR3 is TGTGCCAGTCAGTCCAGCTCCTATAATTCACCCCTCCACTTT. This chain joins TRBV6-5 and TRBJ1-6; D gene uncertain. Germline V gene lookup returns CDR1 MNHEY and CDR2 SVGAGI. The V gene lost 9 bases and the J gene lost 0 bases, with 9 bases spanning the gap. The CDR3 extends over 14 amino acids.